The 28 T cell receptor beta chains listed next were all sequenced from one sample in a study of shared T cell receptors in the human thymus (dated by TCRdb to the early 2020s). Library generation was performed with the immunoSEQ multiplex PCR assay. Drawn from immuneACCESS, this table holds only the in-frame rearrangements with V and J called that TCRdb kept. Clones are partly lost; checked studies trace under half to an unresolved V gene and leave the rest unexplained. The sample contains 600,000 to 900,000 clones, 75% to 90% of them found a single time. The ten largest clones add up to about 0.011% of the sample. These data were also reused for a study on human thymus T cells.

The sequenced sample consisted of thymocytes. Receptors were obtained from a girl under three years old with a congenital heart defect. Donor details come from another sample of the same person, matched by shared clones.

The CDR3 sequence: CASSQTANTEAFF. The CDR3 DNA reads as TGTGCCAGCAGCCAAACAGCGAACACTGAAGCTTTCTTT. This chain links TRBV28 with TRBJ1-1; D unclear. Germline V CDR1 and CDR2: MDHEN, SYDVKM. V dropped 6 bases and J dropped 1 base, with 9 bases sitting between them. The CDR3 runs 13 residues.

The J gene is TRBJ1-5, the V gene TRBV4-1; D may be TRBD1 (5 bases). The V gene's germline CDR1 is MGHRA and CDR2 YSYEKL. With 1 base removed from V and 0 bases from J, the gap between germline ends came to 10 bases. This CDR3 has 16 amino acids. CDR3 in amino acids: CASSQGAGYSNQPQHF. The CDR3, as DNA: TGCGCCAGCAGCCAAGGGGCAGGGTATAGCAATCAGCCCCAGCATTTT.

CDR3 DNA sequence: TGTGCCAGCAGCTTGACAGGGAGCGGGGAGCTGTTTTTT. Its protein product is CASSLTGSGELFF. J is TRBJ2-2 and V is TRBV7-8; 7 nucleotides line up with TRBD1. Trimming took 3 bases from V and 7 from J; bases not matched to a gene: 2. CDR3 length: 13 amino acids. Germline loops: CDR1 SGHVS, CDR2 FQNEAQ.

This clone appeared a single time. The rearrangement links TRBV7-2 to TRBJ1-2; D may be TRBD1 (6 bases). Germline V gene lookup returns CDR1 SGHTA and CDR2 FQGNSA. The V end lost 4 bases, the J end lost 7 bases, and 25 bases lay between the germline ends. The CDR3 runs 17 residues. For the CDR3, the DNA is TGTGCCAGCAGCTCGGACAGAAGAAGCCCTGGGGGTATTGGCTACACCTTC. It encodes CASSSDRRSPGGIGYTF.

The chain links TRBV12-5 to TRBJ1-2, with 8 bases identical to TRBD1. Germline assignment: CDR1 LGHNT and CDR2 FRNRAP. The CDR3 spans 16 residues. V shed 6 bases and J 1 base; nucleotides not matched to a gene: 10. DNA for the CDR3: TGTGCTAGTGGCTCCACCGGGACAGGCCATAACTATGGCTACACCTTC. Its protein is CASGSTGTGHNYGYTF.

Concerning this clone itself: At the DNA level, this CDR3 is encoded by other sequences in the same sample as well. The rearrangement joins TRBV10-3 to TRBJ2-7; the match to TRBD1 covers 8 bases. The V and J ends lost 3 bases and 2 bases, in that order; junction bases with no gene match: 3. The CDR3 covers 14 residues. Germline lookup yields CDR1 ENHRY and CDR2 SYGVKD. CDR3 DNA sequence: TGTGCCATCAGTGAATCGACAGGGGCCTACGAGCAGTACTTC. Translating gives CAISESTGAYEQYF.

This clone was counted once. The chain recombines TRBV7-9 with TRBJ2-7; TRBD2 agrees at 9 bases. The germline CDR1 and CDR2 sequences are SEHNR and FQNEAQ (reference sequence). The CDR3 extends over 15 amino acids. V trimming: 2 bases; J trimming: 0 bases; junction bases outside the gene matches: 2. CDR3 region: CASSLLAGISYEQYF. CDR3 bases: TGTGCCAGCAGCTTACTAGCGGGGATCTCCTACGAGCAGTACTTC. The entire variable domain, with the rest obtained from reference TRBV7-9 and TRBJ2-7, is as follows: DTGVSQNPRHKITKRGQNVTFRCDPISEHNRLYWYRQTLGQGPEFLTYFQNEAQLEKSRLLSDRFSAERPKGSFSTLEIQRTEQGDSAMYLCASSLLAGISYEQYFGPGTRLTVT.

The CDR3 coding sequence is TGTGCCAGCAGCCAAGATAGGAAGGCTAGCGTCGAGAAGACCGGGGAGCTGTTTTTT. It codes for CASSQDRKASVEKTGELFF. The chain carries TRBV4-2 and TRBJ2-2, with a weak D call TRBD2 (6 bases). The CDR3 has 19 residues. Germline-derived CDR1 and CDR2 are LGHNA and YNFKEQ. V dropped 0 bases and J dropped 5 bases, with 22 bases sitting between them.

The V and J genes are TRBV15 and TRBJ2-5, with 10 bases aligning to TRBD1. The V gene's germline CDR1 is LNHNV and CDR2 YYDKDF (reference sequence). Unmatched junction bases numbered 9, after V lost 3 bases and J lost 5 bases. The CDR3 is 16 amino acids. CDR3 sequence: CATSSALTGGRETQYF. Here the CDR3 DNA reads TGTGCCACCAGCAGTGCATTGACAGGGGGCCGCGAGACCCAGTACTTC.

This sequence joins TRBV6-5 and TRBJ2-5; TRBD1 agrees at 8 bases. Trimming removed 5 bases from V and 5 bases from J; junction bases left unmatched: 10. Germline assignment: CDR1 MNHEY and CDR2 SVGAGI. The CDR3 covers 15 residues. The CDR3 reads CASSRRTGRWETQYF. The CDR3 region has the DNA TGTGCCAGCAGTAGGCGGACAGGGCGTTGGGAGACCCAGTACTTC.

This rearrangement joins TRBV29-1 to TRBJ1-1; the D gene is possibly TRBD1 (5 bases). This CDR3 region has 16 residues. Trimming shortened V by 7 bases and J by 1 base, and 22 bases separated the two germline ends. Germline CDR1 and CDR2: SQVTM and ANQGSEA. The CDR3 DNA sequence: TGCAGCGCCCTTGGTGGGGCCCGGGGAGGGAACACTGAAGCTTTCTTT. This encodes CSALGGARGGNTEAFF. Drawing the rest from reference TRBV29-1 and TRBJ1-1, the complete variable domain is SAVISQKPSRDICQRGTSLTIQCQVDSQVTMMFWYRQQPGQSLTLIATANQGSEATYESGFVIDKFPISRPNLTFSTLTVSNMSPEDSSIYLCSALGGARGGNTEAFFGQGTRLTVV.

This clone is a singleton in its sample. The chain has TRBV7-9 and TRBJ1-1; D is perhaps TRBD1 (5 bases). Trimming removed 1 base at V and 1 base at J, with 10 bases between. Germline V CDR1 and CDR2: SEHNR, FQNEAQ (reference sequence). This CDR3 region has 15 residues. The DNA of the CDR3 is TGTGCCAGCAGCTTAGTGCAGGGCCCGAACACTGAAGCTTTCTTT. It yields the protein CASSLVQGPNTEAFF. The variable domain in full, completed from reference TRBV7-9 and TRBJ1-1, reads DTGVSQNPRHKITKRGQNVTFRCDPISEHNRLYWYRQTLGQGPEFLTYFQNEAQLEKSRLLSDRFSAERPKGSFSTLEIQRTEQGDSAMYLCASSLVQGPNTEAFFGQGTRLTVV.

The gene calls are TRBV4-1 and TRBJ2-7; 11 bases fit TRBD2. CDR1 is MGHRA, CDR2 YSYEKL, per germline. The CDR3 covers 15 residues. With V trimmed by 4 bases and J by 1 base, 3 bases remained unmatched. For the CDR3, the DNA is TGCGCCAGCAGCCGGGGACTAGCGGATTCCTACGAGCAGTACTTC. This encodes CASSRGLADSYEQYF.

The chain carries TRBV25-1 and TRBJ1-2, with D unresolved. CDR1 is MGHDK, CDR2 SYGVNS, per germline. V gave up 6 bases and J gave up 4 bases, with 12 bases separating them. The CDR3 runs to 13 residues. CDR3 DNA sequence: TGTGCCAGCAGCAAACTAGGAGGCTATGGCTACACCTTC. This sequence encodes CASSKLGGYGYTF.

This clone was counted only a few times. The CDR3 loop reads CASSLSGEGTRGYTF. The CDR3 bases are TGTGCCAGCAGTTTATCTGGGGAGGGAACGAGGGGCTACACCTTC. V gene TRBV28 combines with J gene TRBJ1-2; no clear D gene. Germline CDR1 and CDR2: MDHEN and SYDVKM. Between the trimmed V and J ends, which lost 1 base and 8 bases, there was a span of 17 bases. The CDR3 sequence is 15 residues long.

This sequence joins TRBV29-1 and TRBJ2-2; 10 nucleotides line up with TRBD1. The J segment lost 5 bases and the V segment lost 7 bases, leaving 7 bases of the junction unmatched. Germline V gene data show CDR1 as SQVTM and CDR2 as ANQGSEA. The CDR3 is made up of 14 amino acids. As DNA, the CDR3 is TGCAGCGCGACCCCGGGACAGGGGACCGGGGAGCTGTTTTTT. It codes for CSATPGQGTGELFF.

On this clone itself: Other DNA sequences of this sample code for an identical CDR3. The chain carries TRBV27 and TRBJ1-2; D is possibly TRBD1 (5 bases). Deletions cut 3 bases from V and 2 bases from J, with 7 bases between. The CDR3 covers 13 residues. The germline CDR1 and CDR2 sequences are MNHEY and SMNVEV (reference sequence). The CDR3 DNA reads as TGTGCCAGCAGTTTGGGGCAGAACTATGGCTACACCTTC. Its protein product is CASSLGQNYGYTF.

Details on this clone: Other DNA sequences of this sample code for an identical CDR3. The rearrangement joins TRBV7-2 to TRBJ1-1; D is unclear. The CDR3 totals 11 residues. The germline CDR1 and CDR2 sequences are SGHTA and FQGNSA. With 5 bases removed from V and 4 bases from J, the gap between germline ends came to 5 bases. The CDR3, as DNA: TGTGCCAGCAGCCCAGGCACTGAAGCTTTCTTT. It translates to CASSPGTEAFF.

This clone occurred once. The chain joins TRBV7-2 to TRBJ2-7; the D is unclear. Per germline, CDR1 SGHTA and CDR2 FQGNSA. Trimming removed 1 base at V and 7 bases at J, with 8 bases between. The CDR3 totals 12 residues. The CDR3 loop reads CASSLGAWEQYF. The DNA for the CDR3 is TGTGCCAGCAGCTTAGGGGCGTGGGAGCAGTACTTC.

This chain links TRBV28 with TRBJ1-2; D is possibly TRBD1 (6 bases). In germline, CDR1 is MDHEN, CDR2 SYDVKM. The CDR3 is 18 amino acids. V lost 5 bases to trimming and J lost 6 bases, with 28 bases between them. Here the CDR3 DNA reads TGTGCCAGCAGTCCCTCCGGAACACTTATGGAACAGGGTGATGGCTACACCTTC. Amino acid sequence: CASSPSGTLMEQGDGYTF.

The genes are TRBV21-1 and TRBJ1-1. TRBV21-1 is a pseudogene segment. This CDR3 has 17 amino acids. CDR3: CASSRMALLTGNTEAFF. The CDR3 nucleotides are TGTGCCAGCAGCAGGATGGCCCTCCTGACGGGGAACACTGAAGCTTTCTTT.

This clone was seen a single time. J is TRBJ2-1 and V is TRBV9; 7 bases are a match to TRBD2. From germline, CDR1 is SGDLS and CDR2 YYNGEE. The V segment lost 0 bases and the J segment 0 bases; nucleotides outside the gene matches: 0. There are 15 residues in the CDR3. CDR3 sequence reads: CASSVGLASYNEQFF. The CDR3 nucleotides read TGTGCCAGCAGCGTAGGACTAGCCTCCTACAATGAGCAGTTCTTC.

J is TRBJ1-5 and V is TRBV5-1, with 12 bases aligning to TRBD1. The V and J ends lost 3 bases and 6 bases, in that order; junction bases with no gene match: 13. CDR1 and CDR2 from the germline V gene are SGHRS and YFSETQ. CDR3 length: 18 residues. CDR3: CASSSKPRDRGRSQPQHF. The DNA of the CDR3 is TGCGCCAGCAGCTCAAAACCCCGGGACAGGGGGCGGAGTCAGCCCCAGCATTTT.

The chain is built from TRBV27 and TRBJ2-7; 9 bases map to TRBD1. Germline trimming cut 6 bases from V and 3 bases from J; bases unmatched to any gene: 18. Germline CDR1 is MNHEY and CDR2 is SMNVEV (reference sequence). This CDR3 region has 18 residues. CDR3 residues: CASSRTRNPEDRGYEQYF. The CDR3, as DNA: TGTGCCAGCAGCCGAACCAGAAACCCGGAGGACAGGGGCTACGAGCAGTACTTC.

For this clone: Compared with germline, one end of the junction differs, possibly owing to a read error. The chain is built from TRBV5-1 and TRBJ1-5, with TRBD1 identical over 8 bases. The CDR3 contains 17 residues. Germline loops: CDR1 SGHRS, CDR2 YFSETQ. DNA for the CDR3: TGCGCCAGCAGCGCTGAAGGGTCAGCAGGGGGCAAACAGCCCCAGCATTTT. Amino acid sequence: CASSAEGSAGGKQPQHF.

The V and J genes are TRBV13 and TRBJ2-2; perhaps TRBD2 as D (5 bases). The CDR3 totals 14 residues. Germline V gene sequence: CDR1 PRHDT, CDR2 FYEKMQ (reference sequence). Trimming shortened V by 6 bases and J by 2 bases, and 10 bases separated the two germline ends. CDR3 nucleotides: TGTGCCAGCAGGCGGCGGGCTAACACCGGGGAGCTGTTTTTT. Amino acids: CASRRRANTGELFF.

This chain joins TRBV29-1 and TRBJ2-7, with TRBD1 identical over 7 bases. V shed 4 bases and J 3 bases; nucleotides not matched to a gene: 15. This CDR3 is 16 amino acids long. Germline CDR1 SQVTM, CDR2 ANQGSEA. CDR3 coding DNA: TGCAGCGTTGGATCAAGCGGAGCGACAGGGAGCTACGAGCAGTACTTC. It codes for CSVGSSGATGSYEQYF.

V gene TRBV4-1 combines with J gene TRBJ2-2; D is perhaps TRBD2 (5 bases). The CDR3 totals 16 residues. Looked up from germline, CDR1 is MGHRA and CDR2 is YSYEKL. The V end was cut by 0 bases, the J end by 5 bases, with 13 bases between. CDR3 amino acids: CASSQDNGNGTGELFF. CDR3 coding DNA: TGCGCCAGCAGCCAAGATAACGGGAACGGTACCGGGGAGCTGTTTTTT.